The clone carrying this T cell receptor beta chain was observed a handful of times. Its specificity is not known. The record originates from a study of blood T cells in healthy people across ages. Study-wide points: Unknown donor CMV status possibly confounded expanded clonotype changes.

Drawing of peripheral blood yielded about 9.6 milliliters from each donor. With a J-beta primer mix and a sample-barcoded 5' primer, a second PCR ran about 6 to 11 cycles. A template-switch adaptor that had 12 random nucleotides put a tag on each cDNA molecule. CDR3-containing paired-end reads numbering at least 2.5 million came from each sample. Each CDR3 protein gets one entry after TCRdb re-called the 5' RACE reads with MiXCR. The table includes about 1.8 million distinct CDR3 sequences, just under 50% detected once. This TCR was recovered from a woman aged 40 to 50 in good health. Sequencing was done on a sample of blood.

The CDR3, as DNA: TGTGCCAGCAGCCACTCTAGCGGGGGGCACCAAGAGACCCAGTACTTC. Translated: CASSHSSGGHQETQYF. The chain carries TRBV3-1 and TRBJ2-5, with 11 bases that match TRBD2. Germline V lookup: CDR1 LGHDT, CDR2 YNNKEL (reference sequence). The V and J ends lost 3 bases and 0 bases, in that order; junction bases with no gene match: 3. The CDR3 runs to 16 residues.